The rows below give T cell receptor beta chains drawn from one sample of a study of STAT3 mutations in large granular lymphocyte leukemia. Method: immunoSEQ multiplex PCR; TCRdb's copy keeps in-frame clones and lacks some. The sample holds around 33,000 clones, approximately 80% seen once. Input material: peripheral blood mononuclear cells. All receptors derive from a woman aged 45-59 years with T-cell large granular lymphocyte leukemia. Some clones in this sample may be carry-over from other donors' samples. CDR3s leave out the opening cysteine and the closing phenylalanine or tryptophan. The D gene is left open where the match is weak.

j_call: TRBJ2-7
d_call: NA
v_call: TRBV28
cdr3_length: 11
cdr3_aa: ASEQIPGAEQY

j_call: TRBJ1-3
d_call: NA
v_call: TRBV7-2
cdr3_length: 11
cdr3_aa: ASSLNAGNTIY

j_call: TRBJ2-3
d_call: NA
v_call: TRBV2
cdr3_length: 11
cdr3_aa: ASNGVSTDTQY

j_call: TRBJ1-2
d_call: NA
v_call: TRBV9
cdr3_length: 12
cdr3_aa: ASGSWGNNYGYT

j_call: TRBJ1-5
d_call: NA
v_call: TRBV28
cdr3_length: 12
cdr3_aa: ASMMRGSNQPQH

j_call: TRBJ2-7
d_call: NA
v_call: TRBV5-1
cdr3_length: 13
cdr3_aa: ASSLAQGVAYEQY

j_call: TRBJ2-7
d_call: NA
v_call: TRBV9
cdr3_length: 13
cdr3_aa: ASSVLGRGDYEQY

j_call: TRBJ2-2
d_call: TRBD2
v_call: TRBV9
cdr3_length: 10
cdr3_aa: ASGGTSGELF

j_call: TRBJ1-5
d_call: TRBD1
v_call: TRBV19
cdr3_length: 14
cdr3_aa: ASSGRTGGRRQPQH

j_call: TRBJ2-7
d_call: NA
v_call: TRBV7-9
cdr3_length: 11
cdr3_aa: ASSPLGAEEQY

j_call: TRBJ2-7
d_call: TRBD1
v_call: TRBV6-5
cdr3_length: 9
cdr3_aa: ASRRQGEQY

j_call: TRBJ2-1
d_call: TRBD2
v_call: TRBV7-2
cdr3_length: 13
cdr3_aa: ASRLLAGPTKEQF

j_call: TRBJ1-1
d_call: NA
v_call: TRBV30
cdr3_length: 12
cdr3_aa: AWRRGPGDTEAF

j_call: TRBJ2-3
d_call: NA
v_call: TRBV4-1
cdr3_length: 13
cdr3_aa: ASSQVFSSTDTQY

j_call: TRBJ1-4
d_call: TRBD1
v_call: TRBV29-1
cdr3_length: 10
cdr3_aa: SVSQQGEKLF

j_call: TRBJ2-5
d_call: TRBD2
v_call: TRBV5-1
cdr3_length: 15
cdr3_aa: ASSDVTSGRGGETQY

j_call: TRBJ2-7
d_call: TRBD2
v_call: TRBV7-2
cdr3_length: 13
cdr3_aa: ASSFGTSGDYEQY

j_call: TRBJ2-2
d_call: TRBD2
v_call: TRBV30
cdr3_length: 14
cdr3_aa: AWSVLSGGGTGELF

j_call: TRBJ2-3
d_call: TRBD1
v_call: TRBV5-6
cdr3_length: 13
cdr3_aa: ASNEDRSYTDTQY

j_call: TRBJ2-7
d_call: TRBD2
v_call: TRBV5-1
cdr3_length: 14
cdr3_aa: ASSFGLAGASYEQY

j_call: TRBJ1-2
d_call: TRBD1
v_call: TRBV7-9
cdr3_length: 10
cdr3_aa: ASSPGQVGYT

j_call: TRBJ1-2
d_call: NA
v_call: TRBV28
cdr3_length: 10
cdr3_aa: ASSPPSRGYT

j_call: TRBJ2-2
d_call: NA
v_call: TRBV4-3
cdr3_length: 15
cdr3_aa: ASSQGLSTTNTGELF

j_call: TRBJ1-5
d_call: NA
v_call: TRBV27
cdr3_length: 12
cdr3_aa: ASSLDRSNQPQH

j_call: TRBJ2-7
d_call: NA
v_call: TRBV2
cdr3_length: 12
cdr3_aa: ASRVELTSGEQY

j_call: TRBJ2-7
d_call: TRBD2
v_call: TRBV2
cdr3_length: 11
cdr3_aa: ASRAGGPYEQY